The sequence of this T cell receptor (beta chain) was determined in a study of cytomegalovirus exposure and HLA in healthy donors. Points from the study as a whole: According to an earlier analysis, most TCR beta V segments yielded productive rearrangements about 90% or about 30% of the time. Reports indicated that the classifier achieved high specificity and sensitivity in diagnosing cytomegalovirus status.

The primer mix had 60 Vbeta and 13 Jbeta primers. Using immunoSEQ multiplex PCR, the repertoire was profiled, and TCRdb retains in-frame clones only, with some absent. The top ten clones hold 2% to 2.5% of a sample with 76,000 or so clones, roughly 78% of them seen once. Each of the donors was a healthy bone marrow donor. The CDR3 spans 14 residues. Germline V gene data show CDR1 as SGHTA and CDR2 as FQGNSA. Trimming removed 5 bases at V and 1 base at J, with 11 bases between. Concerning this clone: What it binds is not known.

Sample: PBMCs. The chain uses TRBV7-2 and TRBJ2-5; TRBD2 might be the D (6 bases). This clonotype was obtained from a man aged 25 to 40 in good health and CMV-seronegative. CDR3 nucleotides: TGTGCCAGCAGCCCTGCGGGGCCCCAAGAGACCCAGTACTTC. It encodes CASSPAGPQETQYF.